This entry features one T cell receptor (beta chain) sequence. The antigen is undetermined. The CDR3 totals 16 residues. Trimming shortened V by 2 bases and J by 2 bases, and 16 bases separated the two germline ends. Germline loops: CDR1 MNHEY, CDR2 SMNVEV (reference sequence). Measured with immunoSEQ multiplex PCR; TCRdb has only the in-frame clones, and not every one. The table lists approximately 1.5 million clones, approximately 98% of them singletons, with 0.45% in the top ten. The study separated CD4+ cells into CD45RA+ naive and CD45RA-negative memory subsets. This sample stems from a study of shared clonotypes between healthy human individuals. On the study more broadly: Three plates each covered CD4 naive and memory; CD8 naive two, CD8 memory one.

Whole-study results and caveats: Only a few donors were included, so the genetic and exposure-history diversity represented was limited. Depth was large, yet rarefaction showed that sorted-subset sequencing was incomplete.

Specimen: naive CD4+ T cells sorted from blood. Subset meaning: CD45RA+ positively selected. The clonotype was recovered from a man aged 25-45 years in good health. This sequence joins TRBV27 and TRBJ2-7; D may be TRBD2 (5 bases). CDR3 nucleotides: TGTGCCAGCAGTTTAGGTTGGGGTCAGCGGCCCTACGAGCAGTACTTC. Translation gives CASSLGWGQRPYEQYF.